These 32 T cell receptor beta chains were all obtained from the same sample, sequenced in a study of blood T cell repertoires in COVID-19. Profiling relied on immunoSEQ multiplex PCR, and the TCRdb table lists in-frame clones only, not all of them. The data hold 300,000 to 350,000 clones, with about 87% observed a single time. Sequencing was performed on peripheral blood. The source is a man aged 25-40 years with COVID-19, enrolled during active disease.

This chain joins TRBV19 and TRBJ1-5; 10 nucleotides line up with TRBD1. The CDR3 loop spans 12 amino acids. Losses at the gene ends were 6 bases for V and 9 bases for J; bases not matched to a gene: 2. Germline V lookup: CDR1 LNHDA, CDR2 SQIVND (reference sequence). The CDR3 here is CASRTGGLPQHF. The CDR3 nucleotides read TGTGCCAGTAGGACAGGGGGCCTGCCCCAGCATTTT.

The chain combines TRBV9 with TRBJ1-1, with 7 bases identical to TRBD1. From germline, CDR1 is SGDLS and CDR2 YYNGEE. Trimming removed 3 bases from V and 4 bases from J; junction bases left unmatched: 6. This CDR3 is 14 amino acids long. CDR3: CASSATTGFTEAFF. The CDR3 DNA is TGTGCCAGCAGCGCCACGACAGGGTTCACTGAAGCTTTCTTT.

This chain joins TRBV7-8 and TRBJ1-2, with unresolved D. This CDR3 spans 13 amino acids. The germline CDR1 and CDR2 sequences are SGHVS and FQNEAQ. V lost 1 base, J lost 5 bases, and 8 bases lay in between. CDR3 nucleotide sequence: TGTGCCAGCAGCTTAGTGGAGGGTTATGGCTACACCTTC. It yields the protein CASSLVEGYGYTF.

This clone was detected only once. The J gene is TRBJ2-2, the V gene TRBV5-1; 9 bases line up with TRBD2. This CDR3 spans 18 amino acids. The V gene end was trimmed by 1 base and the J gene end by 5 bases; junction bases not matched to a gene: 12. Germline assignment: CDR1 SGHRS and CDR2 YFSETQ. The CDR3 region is CASSLRPGGRARTGELFF. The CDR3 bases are TGCGCCAGCAGCTTGCGGCCAGGCGGGAGGGCCCGGACCGGGGAGCTGTTTTTT.

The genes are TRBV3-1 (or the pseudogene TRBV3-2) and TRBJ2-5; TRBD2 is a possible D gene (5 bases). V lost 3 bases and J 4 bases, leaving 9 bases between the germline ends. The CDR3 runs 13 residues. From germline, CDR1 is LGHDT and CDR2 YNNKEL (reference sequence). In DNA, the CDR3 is TGTGCCAGCAGCCAGTCTGGAGGAGAGACCCAGTACTTC. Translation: CASSQSGGETQYF.

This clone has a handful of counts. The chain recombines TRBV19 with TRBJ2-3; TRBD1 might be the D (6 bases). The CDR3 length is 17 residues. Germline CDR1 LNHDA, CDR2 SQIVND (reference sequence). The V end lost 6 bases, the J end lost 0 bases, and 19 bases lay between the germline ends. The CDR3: CASRNRGGQGSTDTQYF. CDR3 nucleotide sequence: TGTGCCAGTAGAAATAGAGGGGGACAAGGGAGCACAGATACGCAGTATTTT.

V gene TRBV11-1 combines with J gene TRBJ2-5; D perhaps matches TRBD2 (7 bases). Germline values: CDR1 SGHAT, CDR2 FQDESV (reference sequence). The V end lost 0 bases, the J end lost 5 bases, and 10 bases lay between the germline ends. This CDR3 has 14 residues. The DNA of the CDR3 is TGTGCCAGCAGCTTAGCAGGGGGAGGGGAGACCCAGTACTTC. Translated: CASSLAGGGETQYF.

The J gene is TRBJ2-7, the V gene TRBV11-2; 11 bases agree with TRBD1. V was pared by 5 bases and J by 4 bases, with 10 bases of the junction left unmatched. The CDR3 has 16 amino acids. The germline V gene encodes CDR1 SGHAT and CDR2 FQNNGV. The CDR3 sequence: CASSPHSGTGGYEQYF. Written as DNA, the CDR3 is TGTGCCAGCAGCCCCCACTCCGGGACAGGGGGATACGAGCAGTACTTC.

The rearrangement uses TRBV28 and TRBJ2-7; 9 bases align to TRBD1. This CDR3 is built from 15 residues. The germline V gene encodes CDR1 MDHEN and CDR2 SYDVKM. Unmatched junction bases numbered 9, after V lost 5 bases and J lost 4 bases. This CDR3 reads CASSVPRTGVYEQYF. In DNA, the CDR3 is TGTGCCAGCAGTGTACCGAGGACAGGGGTGTACGAGCAGTACTTC.

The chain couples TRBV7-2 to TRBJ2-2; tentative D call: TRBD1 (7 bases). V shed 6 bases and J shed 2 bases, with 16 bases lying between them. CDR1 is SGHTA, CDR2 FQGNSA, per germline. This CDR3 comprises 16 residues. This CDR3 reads CASSRGDSRNTGELFF. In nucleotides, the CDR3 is TGTGCCAGCAGTCGCGGGGACAGCCGTAACACCGGGGAGCTGTTTTTT.

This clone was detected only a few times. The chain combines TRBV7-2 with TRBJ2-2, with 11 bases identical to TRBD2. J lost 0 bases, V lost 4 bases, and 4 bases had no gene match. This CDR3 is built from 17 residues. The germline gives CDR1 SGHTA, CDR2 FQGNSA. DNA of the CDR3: TGTGCCAGCAGCTCCATGGGACTAGCGGCGAACACCGGGGAGCTGTTTTTT. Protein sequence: CASSSMGLAANTGELFF.

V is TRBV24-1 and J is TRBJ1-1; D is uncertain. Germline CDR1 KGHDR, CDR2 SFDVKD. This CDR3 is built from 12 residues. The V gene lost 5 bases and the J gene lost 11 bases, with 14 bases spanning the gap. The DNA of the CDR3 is TGTGCCACCAGTGCGTCGGGGTTGGGGGCTTTCTTT. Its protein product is CATSASGLGAFF.

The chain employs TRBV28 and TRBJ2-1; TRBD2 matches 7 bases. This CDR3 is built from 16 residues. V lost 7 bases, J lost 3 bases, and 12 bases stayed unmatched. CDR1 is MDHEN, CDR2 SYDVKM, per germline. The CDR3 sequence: CASTPPGRGSYNEQFF. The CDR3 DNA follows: TGTGCCAGCACTCCACCTGGGCGGGGGAGCTACAATGAGCAGTTCTTC.

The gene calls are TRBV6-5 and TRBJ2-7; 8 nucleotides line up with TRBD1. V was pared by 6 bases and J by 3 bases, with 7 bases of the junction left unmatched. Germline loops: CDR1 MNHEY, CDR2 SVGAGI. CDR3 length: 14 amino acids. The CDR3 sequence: CASRIGQGSYEQYF. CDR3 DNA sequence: TGTGCCAGCAGGATTGGACAGGGAAGCTACGAGCAGTACTTC.

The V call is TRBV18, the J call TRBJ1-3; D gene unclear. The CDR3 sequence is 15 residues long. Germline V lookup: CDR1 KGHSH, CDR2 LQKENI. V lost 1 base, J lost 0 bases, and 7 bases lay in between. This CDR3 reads CASSPREDSGNTIYF. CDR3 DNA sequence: TGTGCCAGCTCACCACGGGAGGACTCTGGAAACACCATATATTTT.

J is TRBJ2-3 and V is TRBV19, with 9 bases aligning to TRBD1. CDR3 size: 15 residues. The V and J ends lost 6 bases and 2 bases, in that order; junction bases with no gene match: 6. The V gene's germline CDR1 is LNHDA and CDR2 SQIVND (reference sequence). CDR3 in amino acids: CASRLGTGNTDTQYF. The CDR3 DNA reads TGTGCCAGTAGACTGGGGACAGGGAACACAGATACGCAGTATTTT.

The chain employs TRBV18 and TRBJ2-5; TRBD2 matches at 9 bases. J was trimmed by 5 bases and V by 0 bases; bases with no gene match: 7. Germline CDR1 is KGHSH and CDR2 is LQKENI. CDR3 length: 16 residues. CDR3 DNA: TGTGCCAGCTCACCACCTAGCGGGGGCGGAATTGAGACCCAGTACTTC. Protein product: CASSPPSGGGIETQYF.

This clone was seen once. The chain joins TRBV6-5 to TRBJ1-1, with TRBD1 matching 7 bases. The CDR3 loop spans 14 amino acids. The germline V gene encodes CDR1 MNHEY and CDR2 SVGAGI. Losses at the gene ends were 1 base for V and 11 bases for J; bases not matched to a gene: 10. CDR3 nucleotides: TGTGCCAGCAGTTACTACGACAGGGAGGTCGGGGCTTTCTTT. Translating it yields CASSYYDREVGAFF.

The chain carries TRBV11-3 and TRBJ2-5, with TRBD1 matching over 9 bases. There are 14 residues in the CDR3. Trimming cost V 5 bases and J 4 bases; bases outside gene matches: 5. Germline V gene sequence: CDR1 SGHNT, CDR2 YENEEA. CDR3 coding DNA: TGTGCCAGCAGCCCCGGGACAGGGCGAGAGACCCAGTACTTC. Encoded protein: CASSPGTGRETQYF.

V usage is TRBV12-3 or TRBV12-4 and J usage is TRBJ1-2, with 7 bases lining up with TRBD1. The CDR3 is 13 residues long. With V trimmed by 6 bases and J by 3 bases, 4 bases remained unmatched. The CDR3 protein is CASSDRVHYGYTF. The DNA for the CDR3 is TGTGCCAGCAGCGACAGGGTGCACTATGGCTACACCTTC.

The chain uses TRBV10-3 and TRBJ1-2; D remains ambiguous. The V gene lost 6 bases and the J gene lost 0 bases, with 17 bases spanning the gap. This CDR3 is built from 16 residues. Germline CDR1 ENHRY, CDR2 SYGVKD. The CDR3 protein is CAIRWRERSTNYGYTF. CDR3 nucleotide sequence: TGTGCCATCAGATGGAGGGAAAGATCGACTAACTATGGCTACACCTTC.

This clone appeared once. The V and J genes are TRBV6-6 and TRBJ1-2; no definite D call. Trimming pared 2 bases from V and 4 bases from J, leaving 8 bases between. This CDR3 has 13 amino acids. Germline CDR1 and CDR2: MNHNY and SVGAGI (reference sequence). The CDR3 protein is CASSYEEGYGYTF. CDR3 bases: TGTGCCAGCAGTTACGAGGAGGGCTATGGCTACACCTTC.

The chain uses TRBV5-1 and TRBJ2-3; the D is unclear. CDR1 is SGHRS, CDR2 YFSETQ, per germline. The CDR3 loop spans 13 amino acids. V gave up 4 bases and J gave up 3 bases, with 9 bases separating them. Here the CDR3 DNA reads TGCGCCAGCAGCATAGCCGTGACAGATACGCAGTATTTT. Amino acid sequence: CASSIAVTDTQYF.

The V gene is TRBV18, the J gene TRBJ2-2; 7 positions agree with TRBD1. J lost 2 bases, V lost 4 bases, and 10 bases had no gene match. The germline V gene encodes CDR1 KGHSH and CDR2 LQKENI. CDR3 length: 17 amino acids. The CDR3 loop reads CASSLGQALPNTGELFF. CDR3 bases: TGTGCCAGCTCACTCGGACAGGCCCTACCCAACACCGGGGAGCTGTTTTTT.

CDR3 region: CASKDTGSYHHEQYF. As DNA, the CDR3 is TGTGCCAGCAAGGATACCGGGTCCTACCACCACGAGCAGTACTTC. The rearrangement uses TRBV27 and TRBJ2-7; no clear D gene. Germline CDR1 is MNHEY and CDR2 is SMNVEV (reference sequence). The ends were cut back, 7 bases at V and 5 bases at J, with 21 bases in the middle. The CDR3 contains 15 residues.

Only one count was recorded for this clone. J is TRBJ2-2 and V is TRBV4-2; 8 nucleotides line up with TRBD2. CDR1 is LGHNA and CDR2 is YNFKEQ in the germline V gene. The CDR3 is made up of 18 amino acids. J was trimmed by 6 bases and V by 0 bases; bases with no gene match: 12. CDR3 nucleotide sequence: TGTGCCAGCAGCCAAGATCGGGCGGGGGGCCTTCGCGCCGGGGAGCTGTTTTTT. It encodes CASSQDRAGGLRAGELFF.

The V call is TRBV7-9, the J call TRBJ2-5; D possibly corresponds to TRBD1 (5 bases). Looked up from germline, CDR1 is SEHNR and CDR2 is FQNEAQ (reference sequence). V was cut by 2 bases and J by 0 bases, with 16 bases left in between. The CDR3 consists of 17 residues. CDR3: CASSLTYTQGYQETQYF. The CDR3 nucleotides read TGTGCCAGCAGCTTAACTTACACCCAGGGATACCAAGAGACCCAGTACTTC.

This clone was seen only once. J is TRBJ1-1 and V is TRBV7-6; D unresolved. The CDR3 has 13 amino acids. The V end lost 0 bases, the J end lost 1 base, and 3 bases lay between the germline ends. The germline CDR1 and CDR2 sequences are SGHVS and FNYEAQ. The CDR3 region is CASSLAQNTEAFF. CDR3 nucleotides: TGTGCCAGCAGCTTAGCACAGAACACTGAAGCTTTCTTT. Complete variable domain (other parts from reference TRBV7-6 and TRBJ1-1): GAGVSQSPRYKVTKRGQDVALRCDPISGHVSLYWYRQALGQGPEFLTYFNYEAQQDKSGLPNDRFSAERPEGSISTLTIQRTEQRDSAMYRCASSLAQNTEAFFGQGTRLTVV.

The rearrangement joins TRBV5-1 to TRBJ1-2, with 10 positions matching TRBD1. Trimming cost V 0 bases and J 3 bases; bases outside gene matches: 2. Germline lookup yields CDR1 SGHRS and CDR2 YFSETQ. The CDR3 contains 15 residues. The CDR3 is CASSLDGTGDYGYTF. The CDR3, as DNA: TGCGCCAGCAGCTTGGACGGGACAGGGGACTATGGCTACACCTTC.

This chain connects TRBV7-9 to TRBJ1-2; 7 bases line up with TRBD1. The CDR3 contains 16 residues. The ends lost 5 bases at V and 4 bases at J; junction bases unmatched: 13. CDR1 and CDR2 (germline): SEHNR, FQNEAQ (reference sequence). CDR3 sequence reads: CASSALKGQGVYGYTF. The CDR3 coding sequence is TGTGCCAGCAGCGCTCTTAAGGGCCAGGGGGTCTATGGCTACACCTTC.

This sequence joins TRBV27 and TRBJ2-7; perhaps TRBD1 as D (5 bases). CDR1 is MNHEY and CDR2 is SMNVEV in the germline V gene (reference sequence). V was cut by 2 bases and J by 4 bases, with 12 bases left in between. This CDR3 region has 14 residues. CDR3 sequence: CASSLGWAGYEQYF. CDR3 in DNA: TGTGCCAGCAGTTTAGGGTGGGCAGGGTACGAGCAGTACTTC.

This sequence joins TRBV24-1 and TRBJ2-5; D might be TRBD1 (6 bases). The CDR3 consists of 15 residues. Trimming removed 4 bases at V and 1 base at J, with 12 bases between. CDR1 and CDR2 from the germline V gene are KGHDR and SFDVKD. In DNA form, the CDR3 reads TGTGCCACCAGTGACTCAGGGGTGATCCAAGAGACCCAGTACTTC. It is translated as CATSDSGVIQETQYF.